This TCR beta chain came from a study of blood T cell repertoires in COVID-19. Background on the study: The origin of the acute and convalescent COVID-19 samples was the United States, Italy and Spain. Sample material is recorded as cDNA or gDNA derived from T cells, B-cell-depleted T cells, or PBMCs.

CDR3 size: 12 residues. The germline gives CDR1 DFQATT, CDR2 SNEGSKA (reference sequence). Deletions cut 3 bases from V and 4 bases from J, with 7 bases between. In the original analysis: Quantification of nucleated cells was approximated via reference gene primer amplification. TCRdb's table, derived via immunoSEQ multiplex PCR, lists solely in-frame clones and lacks some. V and J calls and clone size are as listed in that table; D and trimming were resolved from the DNA. The table has 150,000 or so clones, over 75% seen once; the top ten hold about an eighth. Sequenced material: peripheral blood. The V call is TRBV20-1, the J call TRBJ1-5; D remains unclear. The clonotype originates from a man aged 55-75 years with active or convalescent COVID-19. The CDR3 coding sequence is TGCAGTGCTAGTACGGGGAATCAGCCCCAGCATTTT. Protein: CSASTGNQPQHF.